This TCR beta chain stems from a study of blood T cell repertoires in COVID-19. Study-wide context: The United States, Italy and Spain provided the acute and convalescent COVID-19 samples.

This clone appeared a single time. The CDR3 totals 14 residues. Germline V gene data show CDR1 as MGHDK and CDR2 as SYGVNS. V shed 3 bases and J shed 9 bases, with 17 bases lying between them. Data came from immunoSEQ multiplex PCR; TCRdb stores just in-frame clones and leaves some out. This sample has approximately 250,000 clones; around nine tenths occur once, and the top ten carry around 8.8%. The sequence derives from a man aged 35-49 years with active or convalescent COVID-19. Specimen: peripheral blood. V is TRBV25-1 and J is TRBJ1-2, with D maybe TRBD1 (6 bases). CDR3 DNA sequence: TGTGCCAGCAGTGAGACCCACCCGGGACAACGCTACACCTTC. The encoded protein is CASSETHPGQRYTF.